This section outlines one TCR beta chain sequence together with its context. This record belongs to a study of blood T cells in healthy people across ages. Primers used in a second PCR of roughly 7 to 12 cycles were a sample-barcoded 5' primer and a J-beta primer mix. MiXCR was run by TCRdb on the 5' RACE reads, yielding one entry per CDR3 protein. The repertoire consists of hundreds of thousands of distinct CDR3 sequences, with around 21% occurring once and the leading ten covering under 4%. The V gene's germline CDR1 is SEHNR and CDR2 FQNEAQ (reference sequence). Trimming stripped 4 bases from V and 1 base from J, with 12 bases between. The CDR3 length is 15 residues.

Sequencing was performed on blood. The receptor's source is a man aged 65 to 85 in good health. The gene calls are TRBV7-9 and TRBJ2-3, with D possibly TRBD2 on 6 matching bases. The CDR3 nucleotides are TGTGCCAGCAGCTCTACGGGAGTCGGCACAGATACGCAGTATTTT. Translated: CASSSTGVGTDTQYF.